This TCR beta chain was observed in a study of T cells in Graves' hyperthyroidism and ophthalmopathy. Turning to the study itself: Peripheral blood samples were taken at initial diagnosis, prior to any treatment.

About this clonotype: Its antigen is undetermined. A read error may be the cause here, since a much bigger clone is one base away.

Study-level results: Ophthalmopathy and stable hyperthyroidism were told apart by a 13 V-J model.

RNA transcripts gave rise to amplified TCR beta CDR3 regions. First-round RT-PCR with HTBI primers amplified the TCR CDR3 region. TCRdb redid the calling of the multiplex PCR reads with MiXCR, one entry per CDR3 protein. The table records 450,000 to 650,000 distinct CDR3 sequences, less than 25% of them present only once. Patients aged 18 to 65 had newly diagnosed hyperthyroidism of under 2 months' duration. Patients were excluded because of uncontrolled infection, other autoimmune disease, pregnancy or lactation. Germline values: CDR1 SGDLS, CDR2 YYNGEE. The CDR3 is made up of 15 amino acids. Losses at the gene ends were 2 bases for V and 1 base for J; bases not matched to a gene: 5.

This sequence joins TRBV9 and TRBJ2-5, with TRBD2 matching over 7 bases. The origin of this receptor is a young man with Graves' hyperthyroidism. The sequencing sample was made of blood. The CDR3 region is CASSVSSSGQETQYF. In DNA form, the CDR3 reads TGTGCCAGCAGCGTGAGTTCTAGCGGCCAAGAGACCCAGTACTTC.